One sample yielded the 31 T cell receptor beta chains listed below, sequenced in a study of T-cell reconstitution after alpha-beta-depleted transplantation in children. Unique molecular identifiers featured in how the TCRbeta library was prepared. TCRdb recomputed calls from the PCR reads with MiXCR, one row per CDR3 protein. The sample has 450,000 to 700,000 distinct CDR3 sequences; over 25% are singletons. This sample comprised PBMCs, obtained before TCRalphabeta/CD19-depleted stem cell transplant. The receptors originated from a boy under three years old with Wiskott-Aldrich syndrome, due to receive a stem cell transplant.

This clonotype was seen more than once but under ten times. The rearrangement joins TRBV19 to TRBJ2-1, with TRBD2 identical over 8 bases. Trimming removed 3 bases from V and 5 bases from J; junction bases left unmatched: 9. The CDR3 has 16 residues. Germline assignment: CDR1 LNHDA and CDR2 SQIVND (reference sequence). The CDR3 sequence is CASSMRGGRNNNEQFF. The CDR3 DNA reads TGTGCCAGTAGTATGAGGGGCGGGAGGAACAACAATGAGCAGTTCTTC.

The sample holds a few counts of this clonotype. The J gene is TRBJ2-1, the V gene TRBV7-9; TRBD2 matches at 8 bases. V gave up 0 bases and J gave up 8 bases; unmatched junction bases: 9. Germline CDR1 is SEHNR and CDR2 is FQNEAQ (reference sequence). CDR3 length: 16 residues. DNA of the CDR3: TGTGCCAGCAGCTTAGCGAGTCTAGCGGGCTGGGATGAGCAGTTCTTC. Translating it yields CASSLASLAGWDEQFF.

The chain recombines TRBV6-1 with TRBJ2-5; 8 nucleotides line up with TRBD2. Germline-derived CDR1 and CDR2 are MNHNS and SASEGT. V shed 3 bases, J shed 4 bases, and the junction held 7 bases outside the gene matches. This CDR3 comprises 15 residues. The CDR3 bases are TGTGCCAGCAGTGACCGGTGGCTAGCGGGAGAGACCCAGTACTTC. Protein sequence: CASSDRWLAGETQYF.

The V call is TRBV6-5, the J call TRBJ2-1; possible D gene TRBD2, 6 bases. Deletions cut 6 bases from V and 9 bases from J, with 15 bases between. The CDR3 runs 13 residues. CDR1 and CDR2 from the germline V gene are MNHEY and SVGAGI. CDR3 sequence: CASRYGSLSEQFF. CDR3 nucleotide sequence: TGTGCCAGCAGATACGGGAGTTTGAGTGAGCAGTTCTTC.

This clonotype was recorded a few times. This chain connects TRBV10-2 to TRBJ2-5; no firm D call. The V gene lost 7 bases and the J gene lost 2 bases, with 5 bases spanning the gap. The CDR3 has 11 amino acids. Germline CDR1 is WSHSY and CDR2 is SAAADI. CDR3 DNA sequence: TGCGCCAGCACACAGCAAGAGACCCAGTACTTC. Residues: CASTQQETQYF.

The V gene is TRBV5-1, the J gene TRBJ2-7; TRBD1 matches at 8 bases. Germline lookup yields CDR1 SGHRS and CDR2 YFSETQ. CDR3 length: 14 amino acids. V shed 2 bases and J 3 bases; nucleotides not matched to a gene: 4. CDR3 sequence: CASSFGQGDYEQYF. For the CDR3, the DNA is TGCGCCAGCAGCTTCGGACAGGGTGACTACGAGCAGTACTTC. Filled out from reference TRBV5-1 and TRBJ2-7, the complete variable domain reads KAGVTQTPRYLIKTRGQQVTLSCSPISGHRSVSWYQQTPGQGLQFLFEYFSETQRNKGNFPGRFSGRQFSNSRSEMNVSTLELGDSALYLCASSFGQGDYEQYFGPGTRLTVT.

The chain links TRBV20-1 to TRBJ2-3; D possibly uses TRBD1 or TRBD2 (5 bases each). The germline gives CDR1 DFQATT, CDR2 SNEGSKA (reference sequence). This CDR3 region has 18 residues. With 1 base removed from V and 4 bases from J, the gap between germline ends came to 24 bases. The CDR3 here is CSARVLPGTPKSADTQYF. The CDR3 region has the DNA TGCAGTGCTAGAGTCCTACCCGGGACCCCAAAAAGCGCAGATACGCAGTATTTT.

This chain links TRBV7-9 with TRBJ2-7; tentative D call: TRBD1 (5 bases). Trimming took 2 bases from V and 7 from J, leaving 15 bases between them. There are 14 residues in the CDR3. CDR1 and CDR2 from the germline V gene are SEHNR and FQNEAQ (reference sequence). This chain's CDR3 is CASSLSRELWEQYF. The CDR3 nucleotides are TGTGCCAGCAGCTTATCCAGGGAATTGTGGGAGCAGTACTTC.

CDR3 bases: TGCAGTGCTAGAGTGACCCCCGGGACTAGCGGGAGCTTGCCAGATACGCAGTATTTT. It codes for CSARVTPGTSGSLPDTQYF. The genes are TRBV20-1 and TRBJ2-3; 14 bases map to TRBD2. CDR1 DFQATT and CDR2 SNEGSKA come from the germline V gene (reference sequence). V was clipped by 1 base and J by 4 bases; unmatched bases: 13. This CDR3 comprises 19 residues.

V and J are TRBV7-8 and TRBJ2-1; TRBD1 might be the D (6 bases). With 1 base removed from V and 7 bases from J, the gap between germline ends came to 17 bases. The CDR3 loop spans 16 amino acids. Germline loops: CDR1 SGHVS, CDR2 FQNEAQ. The CDR3 here is CASSLVGPGEWNEQFF. CDR3 nucleotides: TGTGCCAGCAGCTTAGTTGGACCAGGGGAGTGGAATGAGCAGTTCTTC.

The rearrangement links TRBV11-1 to TRBJ1-1; D is undetermined. Trimming pared 2 bases from V and 3 bases from J, leaving 13 bases between. There are 15 residues in the CDR3. CDR1 and CDR2 from the germline V gene are SGHAT and FQDESV (reference sequence). CDR3 residues: CASSLPAGRYTEAFF. The CDR3 DNA sequence: TGTGCCAGCAGCTTACCAGCCGGCAGATACACTGAAGCTTTCTTT.

This clonotype has more than one count but fewer than ten. V gene TRBV29-1 combines with J gene TRBJ2-1; the D gene is possibly TRBD1 (5 bases). From germline, CDR1 is SQVTM and CDR2 ANQGSEA. The CDR3 is 16 residues long. Trimming shortened V by 6 bases and J by 0 bases, and 18 bases separated the two germline ends. This CDR3 is CSVAVSRQSSYNEQFF. CDR3 in DNA: TGCAGCGTCGCCGTCTCGCGACAGAGCTCCTACAATGAGCAGTTCTTC.

This chain links TRBV5-1 with TRBJ2-7; D is perhaps TRBD1 (7 bases). The V gene lost 0 bases and the J gene lost 3 bases, with 16 bases spanning the gap. This CDR3 is 16 amino acids long. Germline V lookup: CDR1 SGHRS, CDR2 YFSETQ. The CDR3 DNA reads as TGCGCCAGCAGCTTGGGGAGGCAGGGGGGAAGCTACGAGCAGTACTTC. Translated: CASSLGRQGGSYEQYF.

This clonotype was detected only a few times. This rearrangement joins TRBV11-3 to TRBJ2-2, with 8 bases fitting TRBD1. Germline assignment: CDR1 SGHNT and CDR2 YENEEA. V gave up 5 bases and J gave up 4 bases; unmatched junction bases: 6. The CDR3 contains 15 residues. The CDR3 sequence: CASSRTGNPTGELFF. For the CDR3, the DNA is TGTGCCAGCAGCCGGACAGGGAACCCCACCGGGGAGCTGTTTTTT. Full variable domain (missing parts from reference TRBV11-3 and TRBJ2-2): EAGVVQSPRYKIIEKKQPVAFWCNPISGHNTLYWYLQNLGQGPELLIRYENEEAVDDSQLPKDRFSAERLKGVDSTLKIQPAELGDSAVYLCASSRTGNPTGELFFGEGSRLTVL.

The chain has TRBV20-1 and TRBJ2-7; 13 bases are shared with TRBD2. The V and J ends lost 5 bases and 7 bases, in that order; junction bases with no gene match: 11. The CDR3 runs 15 residues. The V gene's germline CDR1 is DFQATT and CDR2 SNEGSKA (reference sequence). CDR3 nucleotides: TGCAGTGCTGAAAAAGGACTAGCGGGAGTCAGGGAGCAGTACTTC. Translating gives CSAEKGLAGVREQYF.

The chain employs TRBV3-1 and TRBJ2-3, with D maybe TRBD2 (5 bases). Trimming stripped 8 bases from V and 12 bases from J, with 15 bases between. The CDR3 runs 11 residues. Germline CDR1 reads LGHDT; CDR2 reads YNNKEL (reference sequence). CDR3 sequence reads: CASEWAGVQYF. As DNA, the CDR3 is TGTGCCAGCGAGTGGGCCGGGGTACAGTATTTT.

This clonotype has only a few counts. The rearrangement uses TRBV12-3 or TRBV12-4 and TRBJ2-4; D is possibly TRBD1 (5 bases). Trimming stripped 7 bases from V and 0 bases from J, with 13 bases between. The CDR3 extends over 15 amino acids. The CDR3 nucleotides are TGTGCCAGCATGCGTAGGGGCCTAGCCAAAAACATTCAGTACTTC. Protein: CASMRRGLAKNIQYF.

This clonotype was counted ten times or more. The chain couples TRBV12-3 or TRBV12-4 to TRBJ2-4, with 8 positions matching TRBD1. The CDR3 contains 16 residues. Germline trimming cut 6 bases from V and 6 bases from J; bases unmatched to any gene: 13. The CDR3 nucleotides are TGTGCCAGCAGCCGGGGACAGGACCTAGCCCGAAACATTCAGTACTTC. As protein: CASSRGQDLARNIQYF.

This clonotype was observed a few times. The V gene is TRBV4-1, the J gene TRBJ2-1; the D is unclear. Trimming removed 0 bases at V and 4 bases at J, with 7 bases between. Germline assignment: CDR1 MGHRA and CDR2 YSYEKL. The CDR3 is 14 residues long. The CDR3 sequence: CASSQEARYNEQFF. The CDR3, as DNA: TGCGCCAGCAGCCAAGAGGCTAGGTACAATGAGCAGTTCTTC.

This clonotype has more than one count but fewer than ten. This sequence joins TRBV28 and TRBJ2-7; no clear D. The CDR3 has 11 residues. V was trimmed by 6 bases and J by 6 bases, leaving 9 bases between them. Germline CDR1 is MDHEN and CDR2 is SYDVKM. CDR3: CASSTLVEQYF. In DNA form, the CDR3 reads TGTGCCAGCAGCACTCTAGTCGAGCAGTACTTC.

This clonotype came up a few times. The rearrangement links TRBV3-1 to TRBJ1-2; D uncertain. This CDR3 has 16 residues. Germline lookup yields CDR1 LGHDT and CDR2 YNNKEL (reference sequence). V lost 0 bases and J 4 bases, leaving 15 bases between the germline ends. The CDR3 loop is CASSQDTGLGIYGYTF. DNA of the CDR3: TGTGCCAGCAGCCAAGATACGGGTCTGGGGATCTATGGCTACACCTTC. The entire variable domain, with the rest obtained from reference TRBV3-1 and TRBJ1-2, is as follows: DTAVSQTPKYLVTQMGNDKSIKCEQNLGHDTMYWYKQDSKKFLKIMFSYNNKELIINETVPNRFSPKSPDKAHLNLHINSLELGDSAVYFCASSQDTGLGIYGYTFGSGTRLTVV.

This clonotype was observed a few times. This chain connects TRBV6-1 to TRBJ2-7, with 7 bases fitting TRBD1. V lost 7 bases and J lost 6; bases outside the gene matches: 9. CDR1 MNHNS and CDR2 SASEGT come from the germline V gene. This CDR3 region has 13 residues. The CDR3 loop is CASTLGDSGEQYF. The CDR3 nucleotides are TGTGCCAGCACCTTAGGGGACAGTGGCGAGCAGTACTTC.

The gene calls are TRBV21-1 and TRBJ2-5; TRBD2 reflects the table's D call only, with no check against the DNA. TRBV21-1 is marked as a pseudogene. This CDR3 contains 13 residues. The CDR3 spells CASFPGAQETQYF. The CDR3 DNA reads TGTGCCAGTTTTCCCGGGGCTCAAGAGACCCAGTACTTC.

For the CDR3, the DNA is TGTGCCAGCAGTTTTAACAAATCCCCGAAAGCTTTCTTT. Protein product: CASSFNKSPKAFF. This sequence joins TRBV12-3 or TRBV12-4 and TRBJ1-1; D not resolved. There are 13 residues in the CDR3. V shed 3 bases and J shed 9 bases, with 14 bases lying between them.

The chain employs TRBV20-1 and TRBJ2-3; 8 positions agree with TRBD2. Germline-derived CDR1 and CDR2 are DFQATT and SNEGSKA (reference sequence). CDR3 length: 12 residues. Unmatched junction bases numbered 4, after V lost 5 bases and J lost 6 bases. The CDR3 is CSARGGGDTQYF. As DNA, the CDR3 is TGCAGTGCTCGAGGCGGGGGGGATACGCAGTATTTT.

V usage is TRBV6-1 and J usage is TRBJ1-2; D gene unclear. Trimming removed 4 bases from V and 8 bases from J, with 20 bases in between. The CDR3 length is 15 residues. The germline V gene encodes CDR1 MNHNS and CDR2 SASEGT. CDR3 sequence: CASSARVQQLGGYTF. CDR3 DNA sequence: TGTGCCAGCAGTGCTAGGGTACAGCAACTTGGAGGCTACACCTTC.

This rearrangement joins TRBV10-3 to TRBJ2-1; 10 positions match TRBD2. J gave up 5 bases and V 0 bases, and 1 base lay outside the gene matches. The V gene's germline CDR1 is ENHRY and CDR2 SYGVKD. CDR3 size: 15 residues. Written as DNA, the CDR3 is TGTGCCATCAGTGAGTCACTAGCGGGAAACAATGAGCAGTTCTTC. Protein: CAISESLAGNNEQFF.

The chain carries TRBV28 and TRBJ1-4, with D possibly being TRBD1 (6 bases). Trimming pared 2 bases from V and 2 bases from J, leaving 9 bases between. Germline V gene data show CDR1 as MDHEN and CDR2 as SYDVKM. The CDR3 covers 15 residues. CDR3 amino acids: CASSLPQGTNEKLFF. DNA for the CDR3: TGTGCCAGCAGTTTACCGCAGGGGACTAATGAAAAACTGTTTTTT. The variable domain in full, completed from reference TRBV28 and TRBJ1-4, reads DVKVTQSSRYLVKRTGEKVFLECVQDMDHENMFWYRQDPGLGLRLIYFSYDVKMKEKGDIPEGYSVSREKKERFSLILESASTNQTSMYLCASSLPQGTNEKLFFGSGTQLSVL.

The rearrangement uses TRBV12-3 or TRBV12-4 and TRBJ2-1; 13 bases line up with TRBD2. V dropped 2 bases and J dropped 2; count of bases not matched to a gene: 15. CDR3 length: 21 amino acids. CDR3 amino acids: CASSLRARGLAGAFTYNEQFF. For the CDR3, the DNA is TGTGCCAGCAGTTTACGGGCGCGAGGACTAGCGGGAGCTTTTACCTACAATGAGCAGTTCTTC.

This clonotype was seen a handful of times. This sequence joins TRBV29-1 and TRBJ2-1; TRBD2 aligns across 8 bases. The CDR3 is 13 amino acids. J lost 6 bases, V lost 5 bases, and 6 bases had no gene match. Germline lookup yields CDR1 SQVTM and CDR2 ANQGSEA. In DNA, the CDR3 is TGCAGCGTTATCGGACTAGCACTCAATGAGCAGTTCTTC. Residues: CSVIGLALNEQFF.

This clonotype was found a few times. This CDR3 is CASSPGLAGALSYEQYF. The CDR3 coding sequence is TGCGCCAGCAGCCCGGGACTAGCGGGAGCCCTCTCCTACGAGCAGTACTTC. The V and J genes are TRBV4-1 and TRBJ2-7, with 14 bases lining up with TRBD2. Germline V gene data show CDR1 as MGHRA and CDR2 as YSYEKL. Trimming took 4 bases from V and 0 from J; bases not matched to a gene: 5. This CDR3 region has 17 residues.